The clone carrying this T cell receptor (beta chain) was seen repeatedly, ten times or more. The sample belongs to a study of early T cells in non-severe SARS-CoV-2 infection. cDNA molecules, individually, were tagged with unique molecular identifiers. TCRdb called the 5' RACE reads again in MiXCR, with one record for every CDR3 protein. The sample has tens of thousands of distinct CDR3 sequences, around 15% seen once. V was clipped by 7 bases and J by 6 bases; unmatched bases: 11. The CDR3 runs 14 residues. Germline V gives CDR1 MDHEN, CDR2 SYDVKM. Sample: whole blood. The TCR originated in an adult who was a healthcare worker with PCR-confirmed SARS-CoV-2 infection or an uninfected control (not recorded which). This chain links TRBV28 with TRBJ1-1; 7 bases are a match to TRBD1. DNA for the CDR3: TGTGCCAGCACGACTAGACAGGGCATCCCTGAAGCTTTCTTT. As protein: CASTTRQGIPEAFF. Full variable domain (rest looked up from reference TRBV28 and TRBJ1-1): DVKVTQSSRYLVKRTGEKVFLECVQDMDHENMFWYRQDPGLGLRLIYFSYDVKMKEKGDIPEGYSVSREKKERFSLILESASTNQTSMYLCASTTRQGIPEAFFGQGTRLTVV.